This T cell receptor beta chain came from a study of shared clonotypes between healthy human individuals. Study details: A donor's plate count was three for CD4 naive and three for CD4 memory; CD8 naive had two and CD8 memory one.

The germline V and J ends were trimmed by 6 bases and 5 bases, with 19 bases remaining between them. Germline V gene data show CDR1 as LGHNA and CDR2 as YNFKEQ. The CDR3 spans 15 residues. TCRdb keeps only in-frame clones here, not all; method: immunoSEQ multiplex PCR. This sample has roughly 2,500,000 clones, with 93% found just once. The source is a man younger than 35 in good health. Some clones in this sample may be carry-over from other donors' samples. The chain uses TRBV4-2 and TRBJ2-5; tentative D call: TRBD1 (6 bases). Sequenced input: naive CD4+ T cells from PBMCs. Subset: CD45RA+ positively selected. The CDR3 sequence is CASSQRSGASETQYF. Here the CDR3 DNA reads TGTGCCAGCAGTCAACGCTCAGGGGCGAGCGAGACCCAGTACTTC.